The clone carrying this T cell receptor beta chain was recorded a few times. This record comes from a study of blood T cell repertoires in COVID-19. Overall study context: The origin of the acute and convalescent COVID-19 samples was the United States, Italy and Spain.

Study processing details: It was from reference gene primer amplification that nucleated cell counts were estimated. TCRdb's copy holds only in-frame clones and misses some; the assay was immunoSEQ multiplex PCR. V and J calls and clone size come straight from that table; D and trimming were deduced from the DNA. The sample has hundreds of thousands of clones, 86% seen once; the top ten hold 3.8%. The sample consisted of PBMCs or T cells enriched from blood (not recorded which). The sequence derives from a middle-aged woman with acute COVID-19.

The CDR3 DNA sequence: TGTGCTAGTGCAATAGGGGGGGGAAATACGCAGTATTTT. Translation: CASAIGGGNTQYF. The gene calls are TRBV12-5 and TRBJ2-3; the D gene is possibly TRBD2 (7 bases). The CDR3 extends over 13 amino acids. The V and J ends lost 7 bases and 7 bases respectively, with 15 bases between them. Germline CDR1 and CDR2: LGHNT and FRNRAP.